This passage covers 25 T cell receptor beta chains from one sample sequenced in a study of blood T cell repertoires in COVID-19. Sequencing used immunoSEQ multiplex PCR; TCRdb keeps in-frame clones, though not all of them. The data contain some 50,000 clones, around 90% of them singletons. Input material: peripheral blood. All receptors come from a man between 65 and 85 years old with active COVID-19.

The rearrangement links TRBV5-1 to TRBJ1-1, with 8 bases matching TRBD1. The V and J ends lost 1 base and 4 bases, in that order; junction bases with no gene match: 9. The CDR3 spans 16 residues. Germline V gives CDR1 SGHRS, CDR2 YFSETQ. CDR3 sequence reads: CASSLLPGGVRTEAFF. CDR3 nucleotides: TGCGCCAGCAGCTTGTTACCAGGGGGCGTGCGCACTGAAGCTTTCTTT. Supplemented by reference TRBV5-1 and TRBJ1-1, the full variable domain reads KAGVTQTPRYLIKTRGQQVTLSCSPISGHRSVSWYQQTPGQGLQFLFEYFSETQRNKGNFPGRFSGRQFSNSRSEMNVSTLELGDSALYLCASSLLPGGVRTEAFFGQGTRLTVV.

V gene TRBV6-5 combines with J gene TRBJ2-2; 9 bases map to TRBD1. The length of the CDR3 is 15 residues. J gave up 3 bases and V 7 bases, and 6 bases lay outside the gene matches. Germline values: CDR1 MNHEY, CDR2 SVGAGI. CDR3 loop: CASTPGQGHTGELFF. The DNA of the CDR3 is TGTGCCAGCACTCCGGGACAGGGTCACACCGGGGAGCTGTTTTTT.

The chain joins TRBV10-3 to TRBJ2-7; TRBD1 agrees at 9 bases. Trimming removed 7 bases from V and 6 bases from J; junction bases left unmatched: 13. Per germline, CDR1 ENHRY and CDR2 SYGVKD. This CDR3 spans 15 amino acids. CDR3 in amino acids: CAITETGTGLVEQYF. The CDR3 bases are TGTGCCATCACTGAAACCGGGACAGGGTTGGTCGAGCAGTACTTC.

This chain links TRBV5-1 with TRBJ1-3, with 8 bases lining up with TRBD1. In germline, CDR1 is SGHRS, CDR2 YFSETQ. This CDR3 has 15 residues. V gave up 0 bases and J gave up 2 bases; unmatched junction bases: 1. The CDR3 protein is CASSLGQGTGNTIYF. The CDR3 DNA reads TGCGCCAGCAGCTTGGGACAGGGGACTGGAAACACCATATATTTT.

This chain uses TRBV12-3 or TRBV12-4 with TRBJ1-2, with D perhaps TRBD1 (6 bases). V dropped 7 bases and J dropped 4 bases, with 13 bases sitting between them. The CDR3 length is 13 residues. The CDR3 nucleotides are TGTGCCAGCACCACCGGACAGCCCTATGGCTACACCTTC. Protein sequence: CASTTGQPYGYTF.

V and J are TRBV9 and TRBJ2-2; 8 nucleotides match TRBD1. V was pared by 0 bases and J by 4 bases, with 8 bases of the junction left unmatched. The CDR3 runs to 17 residues. Per germline, CDR1 SGDLS and CDR2 YYNGEE. CDR3 region: CASSVDYGTGGTGELFF. The CDR3 DNA reads TGTGCCAGCAGCGTAGATTACGGAACAGGGGGCACCGGGGAGCTGTTTTTT.

J is TRBJ2-5 and V is TRBV25-1, with 9 nucleotides matching TRBD1. Germline CDR1 reads MGHDK; CDR2 reads SYGVNS. The CDR3 covers 16 residues. V gave up 4 bases and J gave up 1 base; unmatched junction bases: 7. CDR3 DNA sequence: TGTGCCAGCAGTGGAGGGGACAGGGCTACCCAAGAGACCCAGTACTTC. The encoded protein is CASSGGDRATQETQYF.

The V gene is TRBV4-1, the J gene TRBJ2-5; 14 positions agree with TRBD2. Per the germline V gene, CDR1 is MGHRA and CDR2 is YSYEKL. Trimming cost V 4 bases and J 7 bases; bases outside gene matches: 5. The CDR3 extends over 15 amino acids. The CDR3 coding sequence is TGCGCCAGCAGCCCGGGACTAGCGGGAGCTGGGACCCAGTACTTC. It is translated as CASSPGLAGAGTQYF.

This chain uses TRBV10-2 with TRBJ1-5; TRBD1 might be the D (6 bases). The CDR3 runs 14 residues. Looked up from germline, CDR1 is WSHSY and CDR2 is SAAADI. The V end lost 3 bases, the J end lost 9 bases, and 15 bases lay between the germline ends. CDR3 region: CASSEAGGGGPQHF. CDR3 sequence (DNA): TGCGCCAGCAGTGAAGCGGGGGGGGGCGGGCCCCAGCATTTT.

The chain couples TRBV7-2 to TRBJ2-5, with D unclear. V lost 1 base, J lost 0 bases, and 9 bases lay in between. The CDR3 has 15 residues. Germline lookup yields CDR1 SGHTA and CDR2 FQGNSA. The CDR3 spells CASSLVAGHQETQYF. CDR3 nucleotide sequence: TGTGCCAGCAGCTTAGTGGCAGGCCACCAAGAGACCCAGTACTTC.

For the CDR3, the DNA is TGCAGCGTTGACCCCGGGGGAGGAGGAAACACCATATATTTT. This sequence encodes CSVDPGGGGNTIYF. The J gene is TRBJ1-3, the V gene TRBV29-1; weak D call: TRBD1 (5 bases). Germline V lookup: CDR1 SQVTM, CDR2 ANQGSEA. The CDR3 spans 14 residues. Trimming removed 3 bases from V and 4 bases from J, with 13 bases in between.

This chain joins TRBV7-6 and TRBJ1-5, with TRBD1 as a possible D gene (5 bases). Trimming left V 6 bases short and J 3 bases short, with 24 bases between. The CDR3 is made up of 18 amino acids. The germline V gene has CDR1 SGHVS and CDR2 FNYEAQ. The CDR3 reads CASRSRQNTRAHNQPQHF. CDR3 sequence (DNA): TGTGCCAGCAGATCTCGACAGAATACCCGGGCACACAATCAGCCCCAGCATTTT.

The CDR3 loop reads CASSLGALPYNEQFF. The CDR3 coding sequence is TGTGCCAGCAGTTTGGGGGCCCTTCCCTACAATGAGCAGTTCTTC. V gene TRBV11-3 combines with J gene TRBJ2-1; D possibly corresponds to TRBD1 (6 bases). Trimming took off 6 bases at V and 2 bases at J, with 14 bases between the two ends. The CDR3 runs 15 residues. The germline gives CDR1 SGHNT, CDR2 YENEEA.

The count of this clone is one. The J gene is TRBJ1-1, the V gene TRBV5-4, with D uncertain. This CDR3 is 13 amino acids long. Trimming left V 0 bases short and J 1 base short, with 4 bases between. Germline assignment: CDR1 SGHNT and CDR2 YYREEE (reference sequence). The CDR3, as DNA: TGTGCCAGCAGCTTGGACAGGAACACTGAAGCTTTCTTT. Translating gives CASSLDRNTEAFF.

This rearrangement joins TRBV28 to TRBJ2-7; 11 bases fit TRBD2. The germline V gene has CDR1 MDHEN and CDR2 SYDVKM. The V gene end was trimmed by 4 bases and the J gene end by 1 base; junction bases not matched to a gene: 3. The CDR3 is 15 amino acids. As DNA, the CDR3 is TGTGCCAGCAGTTCCGGGACTAGCGGATCCTACGAGCAGTACTTC. Amino acids: CASSSGTSGSYEQYF.

The J gene is TRBJ2-7, the V gene TRBV9, with D possibly matching TRBD1 (5 bases). The CDR3 is 14 amino acids. CDR1 is SGDLS and CDR2 is YYNGEE in the germline V gene. Trimming left V 3 bases short and J 3 bases short, with 13 bases between. CDR3 DNA: TGTGCCAGCAGCGCACGTGGGGCCGACTACGAGCAGTACTTC. It codes for CASSARGADYEQYF. Full variable domain (remainder filled in from reference TRBV9 and TRBJ2-7): DSGVTQTPKHLITATGQRVTLRCSPRSGDLSVYWYQQSLDQGLQFLIQYYNGEERAKGNILERFSAQQFPDLHSELNLSSLELGDSALYFCASSARGADYEQYFGPGTRLTVT.

CDR3 bases: TGTGCCAGCAGCGTAGGGACAGGGGGAACTGAAGCTTTCTTT. It encodes CASSVGTGGTEAFF. The chain links TRBV9 to TRBJ1-1; TRBD1 matches 10 bases. The germline CDR1 and CDR2 sequences are SGDLS and YYNGEE. J gave up 5 bases and V 0 bases, and 1 base lay outside the gene matches. This CDR3 has 14 residues. Full variable domain (rest looked up from reference TRBV9 and TRBJ1-1): DSGVTQTPKHLITATGQRVTLRCSPRSGDLSVYWYQQSLDQGLQFLIQYYNGEERAKGNILERFSAQQFPDLHSELNLSSLELGDSALYFCASSVGTGGTEAFFGQGTRLTVV.

This chain joins TRBV3-1 (or the pseudogene TRBV3-2) and TRBJ2-1; the D gene is possibly TRBD1 (6 bases). This CDR3 region has 13 residues. The germline V gene has CDR1 LGHDT and CDR2 YNNKEL (reference sequence). Trimming stripped 4 bases from V and 8 bases from J, with 12 bases between. Here the CDR3 reads CASSPGTRDEQFF. CDR3 DNA sequence: TGTGCCAGCAGCCCCGGGACAAGGGATGAGCAGTTCTTC.

The genes are TRBV28 and TRBJ2-7, with TRBD1 identical over 9 bases. Per the germline V gene, CDR1 is MDHEN and CDR2 is SYDVKM. This CDR3 region has 14 residues. V gave up 5 bases and J gave up 5 bases; unmatched junction bases: 7. CDR3 sequence (DNA): TGTGCCAGCAGTCCCGGGACAGGGTGGGACGAGCAGTACTTC. Translating gives CASSPGTGWDEQYF.

This chain uses TRBV28 with TRBJ1-5, with TRBD1 as a possible D gene (5 bases). The CDR3 loop spans 16 amino acids. CDR1 and CDR2 (germline): MDHEN, SYDVKM. The ends were cut back, 6 bases at V and 6 bases at J, with 21 bases in the middle. CDR3 nucleotide sequence: TGTGCCAGCAGAACACCGGGCCTAGGGAGGGGTCAGCCCCAGCATTTT. The encoded protein is CASRTPGLGRGQPQHF.

The rearrangement uses TRBV29-1 and TRBJ2-1, with 7 bases aligning to TRBD2. CDR1 is SQVTM and CDR2 is ANQGSEA in the germline V gene. Trimming at V came to 4 bases and at J to 4 bases, leaving 7 bases not matched to a gene. The CDR3 runs 14 residues. The CDR3: CSVVQTSAYNEQFF. DNA of the CDR3: TGCAGCGTTGTTCAAACTAGCGCGTACAATGAGCAGTTCTTC.

V usage is TRBV7-3 and J usage is TRBJ2-3; a possible D gene is TRBD2 (6 bases). This CDR3 has 15 residues. Germline V gene lookup returns CDR1 SGHTA and CDR2 FQGTGA. Trimming left V 8 bases short and J 4 bases short, with 19 bases between. The CDR3 sequence: CASGPPGVNADTQYF. Here the CDR3 DNA reads TGTGCCAGCGGTCCCCCGGGGGTTAACGCAGATACGCAGTATTTT.

V and J are TRBV21-1 and TRBJ2-1; the DNA was not compared with TRBD2, the D call given in the table. TRBV21-1 is assigned pseudogene status. This CDR3 has 18 residues. CDR3 sequence reads: CASSKVPASASGKNEQFF. CDR3 DNA: TGTGCCAGCAGCAAAGTACCGGCGTCCGCTAGCGGGAAGAATGAGCAGTTCTTC.

This sequence joins TRBV5-1 and TRBJ2-7; TRBD1 matches 9 bases. V was pared by 4 bases and J by 3 bases, with 5 bases of the junction left unmatched. The CDR3 runs 14 residues. Germline CDR1 reads SGHRS; CDR2 reads YFSETQ. CDR3 sequence (DNA): TGCGCCAGCAGCGCGGGACAGGGCGGCTACGAGCAGTACTTC. It specifies CASSAGQGGYEQYF.

This chain uses TRBV28 with TRBJ2-3; TRBD2 agrees at 12 bases. Trimming removed 5 bases from V and 5 bases from J; junction bases left unmatched: 14. This CDR3 contains 18 residues. The germline V gene has CDR1 MDHEN and CDR2 SYDVKM. CDR3 protein: CASSRGFGLAGRGDTQYF. In DNA, the CDR3 is TGTGCCAGCAGTCGAGGATTTGGACTAGCGGGGAGGGGAGATACGCAGTATTTT.